The TCR beta chain under discussion was sequenced for a study of cytomegalovirus exposure and HLA in healthy donors. Looking at the study overall: The platform used for the roughly 130 validation repertoires matched that of the 600 to 800 first-cohort repertoires, a later analysis reported. General study results and limits: Using the classifier, cytomegalovirus status was reportedly diagnosed with high specificity and sensitivity. There were 150 or so TCR beta chains listed as cytomegalovirus-associated. Most TCR sequences showed up rarely, but some public TCRs showed up in many donors.

A note on this clone: Its matching antigen is unknown.

Sequencing used immunoSEQ multiplex PCR; TCRdb keeps in-frame clones, though not all of them. The sample carries 130,000 to 150,000 clones, 85% to 90% recorded once. The CDR3 has 16 amino acids. The germline V gene has CDR1 SNHLY and CDR2 FYNNEI. V was shortened by 6 bases and J by 1 base, with 18 bases between the two germline ends. Sequenced material: PBMCs. This sequence joins TRBV2 and TRBJ1-1; D possibly corresponds to TRBD1 (5 bases). The TCR comes from a woman between 18 and 29 years old in good health and CMV-seropositive. CDR3 nucleotide sequence: TGTGCCAGCAGGTGGCGCCAGGGAGGTGGGAACACTGAAGCTTTCTTT. Encoded protein: CASRWRQGGGNTEAFF.